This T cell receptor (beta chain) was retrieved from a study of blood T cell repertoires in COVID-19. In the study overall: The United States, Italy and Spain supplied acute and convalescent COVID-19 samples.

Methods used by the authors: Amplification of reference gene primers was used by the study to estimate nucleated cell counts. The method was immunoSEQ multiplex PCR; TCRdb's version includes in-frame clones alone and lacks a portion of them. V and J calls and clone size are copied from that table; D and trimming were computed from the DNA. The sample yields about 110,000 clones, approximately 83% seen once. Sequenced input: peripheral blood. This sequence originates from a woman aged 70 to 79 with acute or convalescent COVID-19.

The CDR3 region has the DNA TGTGCCAGCAGCCAAGATCGGCGGACAGGGGTGTGGGAAAAACTGTTTTTT. As protein: CASSQDRRTGVWEKLFF. The V call is TRBV3-1 (or the pseudogene TRBV3-2), the J call TRBJ1-4; TRBD1 aligns across 9 bases. This CDR3 is built from 17 residues. The V gene's germline CDR1 is LGHDT and CDR2 YNNKEL (reference sequence). J gave up 8 bases and V 0 bases, and 10 bases lay outside the gene matches.